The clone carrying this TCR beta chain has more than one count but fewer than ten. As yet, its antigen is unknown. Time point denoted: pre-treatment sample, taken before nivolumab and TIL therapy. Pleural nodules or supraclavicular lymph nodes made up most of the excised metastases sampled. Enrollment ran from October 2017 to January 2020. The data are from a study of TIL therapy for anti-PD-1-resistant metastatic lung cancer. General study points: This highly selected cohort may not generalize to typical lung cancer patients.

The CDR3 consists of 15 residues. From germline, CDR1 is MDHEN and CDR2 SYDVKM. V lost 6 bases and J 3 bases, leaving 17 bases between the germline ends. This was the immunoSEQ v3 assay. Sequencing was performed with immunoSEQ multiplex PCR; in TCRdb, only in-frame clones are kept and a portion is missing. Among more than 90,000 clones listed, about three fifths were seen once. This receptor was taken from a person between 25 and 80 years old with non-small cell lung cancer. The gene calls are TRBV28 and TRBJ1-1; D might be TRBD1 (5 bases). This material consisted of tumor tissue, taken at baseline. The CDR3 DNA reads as TGTGCCAGCAGCTTTCTCCGGGGCCGGGACACTGAAGCTTTCTTT. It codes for CASSFLRGRDTEAFF.